The 18 T cell receptor beta chains given below trace back to one sample, sequenced in a study of cytomegalovirus exposure and HLA in healthy donors. Use of 60 Vbeta and 13 Jbeta primers characterized the PCR. Using immunoSEQ multiplex PCR, the repertoire was profiled, and TCRdb retains in-frame clones only, with some absent. The sample carries some 130,000 clones, 76% recorded once. The sequencing input was PBMCs. The receptors here all came from a man aged 35-49 years in good health and CMV-seronegative.

The V and J genes are TRBV9 and TRBJ2-1; D gene unclear. The germline gives CDR1 SGDLS, CDR2 YYNGEE. The CDR3 sequence is 13 residues long. Trimming removed 0 bases at V and 4 bases at J, with 5 bases between. The CDR3: CASSVDIYNEQFF. As DNA, the CDR3 is TGTGCCAGCAGCGTAGACATATACAATGAGCAGTTCTTC.

This clone was seen only a few times. V usage is TRBV5-6 and J usage is TRBJ2-5, with D possibly TRBD2 on 6 matching bases. CDR3 size: 13 residues. The V end was cut by 4 bases, the J end by 3 bases, with 10 bases between. From germline, CDR1 is SGHDT and CDR2 YYEEEE. CDR3 sequence: CASSPEREETQYF. CDR3 nucleotide sequence: TGTGCCAGCAGCCCCGAGCGGGAAGAGACCCAGTACTTC.

The rearrangement links TRBV29-1 to TRBJ1-5; TRBD1 is a possible D gene (5 bases). CDR1 and CDR2 from the germline V gene are SQVTM and ANQGSEA. CDR3 size: 13 residues. Trimming cost V 4 bases and J 4 bases, with 11 bases left between them. In DNA form, the CDR3 reads TGCAGCGTTGCTTCAGGGCCAAATCAGCCCCAGCATTTT. This codes for CSVASGPNQPQHF. Full variable domain (outside the CDR3, taken from reference TRBV29-1 and TRBJ1-5): SAVISQKPSRDICQRGTSLTIQCQVDSQVTMMFWYRQQPGQSLTLIATANQGSEATYESGFVIDKFPISRPNLTFSTLTVSNMSPEDSSIYLCSVASGPNQPQHFGDGTRLSIL.

This clone appeared once. The rearrangement uses TRBV29-1 and TRBJ2-7; D gene unclear. The germline V gene has CDR1 SQVTM and CDR2 ANQGSEA. This CDR3 comprises 12 residues. The V and J ends lost 3 bases and 3 bases respectively, with 9 bases between them. The CDR3 spells CSVESINYEQYF. DNA for the CDR3: TGCAGCGTTGAGTCTATAAACTACGAGCAGTACTTC.

The V call is TRBV30, the J call TRBJ1-4; D call uncertain. V lost 0 bases to trimming and J lost 0 bases, with 11 bases between them. CDR3 length: 16 amino acids. Looked up from germline, CDR1 is GTSNPN and CDR2 is SVGIG (reference sequence). CDR3 region: CAWSVRVAATNEKLFF. CDR3 DNA sequence: TGTGCCTGGAGTGTGCGGGTAGCGGCAACTAATGAAAAACTGTTTTTT.

The chain employs TRBV6-5 and TRBJ2-3; 8 nucleotides align to TRBD1. This CDR3 is built from 15 residues. Germline V lookup: CDR1 MNHEY, CDR2 SVGAGI. With 5 bases clipped from V and 4 bases from J, the junction kept 8 bases outside the gene matches. CDR3 loop: CASSQQGQGSDTQYF. The CDR3 DNA sequence: TGTGCCAGCAGTCAACAAGGACAGGGTTCAGATACGCAGTATTTT.

The chain recombines TRBV5-8 with TRBJ2-7; no clear D gene. CDR3 size: 17 residues. Germline V gene data show CDR1 as SGHTS and CDR2 as YDEGEE. Trimming removed 3 bases from V and 5 bases from J, with 24 bases in between. The CDR3 spells CASSSPPSGFLEDEQYF. The CDR3 coding sequence is TGTGCCAGCAGCTCCCCCCCTAGTGGCTTTCTCGAGGACGAGCAGTACTTC.

This chain connects TRBV9 to TRBJ2-1, with 8 bases matching TRBD2. The ends lost 4 bases at V and 3 bases at J; junction bases unmatched: 6. Germline V lookup: CDR1 SGDLS, CDR2 YYNGEE. The CDR3 has 15 residues. Here the CDR3 reads CASSTTSGDYNEQFF. DNA for the CDR3: TGTGCCAGCAGCACAACTAGCGGAGACTACAATGAGCAGTTCTTC.

This clone was counted a few times. This sequence joins TRBV6-1 and TRBJ2-7; 9 bases are shared with TRBD2. The junction had 8 bases not matched to a gene; V was cut back by 11 bases and J by 3 bases. Germline CDR1 MNHNS, CDR2 SASEGT. The CDR3 has 13 amino acids. DNA of the CDR3: TGTGCCGCTCCGGCAGCGGGGGGCTACGAGCAGTACTTC. Translation: CAAPAAGGYEQYF.

This clone has a handful of counts. The chain joins TRBV30 to TRBJ2-1, with TRBD2 matching 10 bases. The germline V gene encodes CDR1 GTSNPN and CDR2 SVGIG (reference sequence). V lost 1 base, J lost 3 bases, and 6 bases stayed unmatched. CDR3 length: 16 amino acids. The CDR3 nucleotides read TGTGCCTGGAGTGGGTCAGCGGGAGGGGGCTACAATGAGCAGTTCTTC. It yields the protein CAWSGSAGGGYNEQFF. Together with reference TRBV30 and TRBJ2-1, the CDR3 gives the full variable domain: SQTIHQWPATLVQPVGSPLSLECTVEGTSNPNLYWYRQAAGRGLQLLFYSVGIGQISSEVPQNLSASRPQDRQFILSSKKLLLSDSGFYLCAWSGSAGGGYNEQFFGPGTRLTVL.

The chain has TRBV27 and TRBJ2-7; TRBD1 matches at 9 bases. The J segment lost 3 bases and the V segment lost 5 bases, leaving 5 bases of the junction unmatched. CDR3 length: 14 amino acids. Germline V gives CDR1 MNHEY, CDR2 SMNVEV (reference sequence). The CDR3 spells CASSPGTGYYEQYF. The CDR3 nucleotides read TGTGCCAGCAGTCCGGGGACAGGGTACTACGAGCAGTACTTC.

The genes are TRBV4-1 and TRBJ2-2, with 10 positions matching TRBD1. The CDR3 has 15 residues. CDR1 MGHRA and CDR2 YSYEKL come from the germline V gene. V gave up 0 bases and J gave up 7 bases; unmatched junction bases: 2. CDR3 sequence reads: CASSQDGQGVGELFF. The CDR3 nucleotides read TGCGCCAGCAGCCAAGACGGACAGGGGGTCGGGGAGCTGTTTTTT.

This chain links TRBV6-5 with TRBJ2-1, with D possibly being TRBD2 (5 bases). The CDR3 extends over 14 amino acids. V shed 6 bases and J shed 8 bases, with 17 bases lying between them. Germline V gene data show CDR1 as MNHEY and CDR2 as SVGAGI. Here the CDR3 reads CASSPLAADDEQFF. Written as DNA, the CDR3 is TGTGCCAGCAGCCCGCTAGCAGCGGACGATGAGCAGTTCTTC.

The J gene is TRBJ2-1, the V gene TRBV29-1, with 12 positions matching TRBD2. Germline trimming cut 7 bases from V and 8 bases from J; bases unmatched to any gene: 6. CDR1 and CDR2 from the germline V gene are SQVTM and ANQGSEA. The CDR3 covers 13 residues. CDR3 sequence (DNA): TGCAGCGCAGCTAGCGGGGGGGATGATGAGCAGTTCTTC. Encoded protein: CSAASGGDDEQFF.

This chain joins TRBV27 and TRBJ2-1; 10 nucleotides match TRBD2. This CDR3 contains 15 residues. Germline lookup yields CDR1 MNHEY and CDR2 SMNVEV (reference sequence). After removal of 5 bases from V and 3 bases from J, the junction contained 4 bases not matched to a gene. CDR3 amino acids: CASSRLAGNYNEQFF. As DNA, the CDR3 is TGTGCCAGCAGTCGACTAGCGGGCAACTACAATGAGCAGTTCTTC.

This chain joins TRBV5-8 and TRBJ1-5; D not certain. The germline CDR1 and CDR2 sequences are SGHTS and YDEGEE. The V end was cut by 2 bases, the J end by 0 bases, with 6 bases between. The CDR3 has 14 residues. CDR3 coding DNA: TGTGCCAGCAGCTTATTCGGTAGCAATCAGCCCCAGCATTTT. It is translated as CASSLFGSNQPQHF.

This chain uses TRBV6-5 with TRBJ1-2; unclear D gene. V lost 6 bases and J 3 bases, leaving 14 bases between the germline ends. This CDR3 is built from 14 residues. CDR1 is MNHEY, CDR2 SVGAGI, per germline. CDR3 in DNA: TGTGCCAGCAGATACAGCTCCCCGGACTATGGCTACACCTTC. As protein: CASRYSSPDYGYTF.

The chain couples TRBV5-1 to TRBJ2-7; D gene uncertain. The CDR3 sequence is 13 residues long. Germline V gives CDR1 SGHRS, CDR2 YFSETQ. The V and J ends lost 0 bases and 1 base respectively, with 5 bases between them. The CDR3 region has the DNA TGCGCCAGCAGCTTGGCACAGTCCTACGAGCAGTACTTC. Amino acids: CASSLAQSYEQYF.